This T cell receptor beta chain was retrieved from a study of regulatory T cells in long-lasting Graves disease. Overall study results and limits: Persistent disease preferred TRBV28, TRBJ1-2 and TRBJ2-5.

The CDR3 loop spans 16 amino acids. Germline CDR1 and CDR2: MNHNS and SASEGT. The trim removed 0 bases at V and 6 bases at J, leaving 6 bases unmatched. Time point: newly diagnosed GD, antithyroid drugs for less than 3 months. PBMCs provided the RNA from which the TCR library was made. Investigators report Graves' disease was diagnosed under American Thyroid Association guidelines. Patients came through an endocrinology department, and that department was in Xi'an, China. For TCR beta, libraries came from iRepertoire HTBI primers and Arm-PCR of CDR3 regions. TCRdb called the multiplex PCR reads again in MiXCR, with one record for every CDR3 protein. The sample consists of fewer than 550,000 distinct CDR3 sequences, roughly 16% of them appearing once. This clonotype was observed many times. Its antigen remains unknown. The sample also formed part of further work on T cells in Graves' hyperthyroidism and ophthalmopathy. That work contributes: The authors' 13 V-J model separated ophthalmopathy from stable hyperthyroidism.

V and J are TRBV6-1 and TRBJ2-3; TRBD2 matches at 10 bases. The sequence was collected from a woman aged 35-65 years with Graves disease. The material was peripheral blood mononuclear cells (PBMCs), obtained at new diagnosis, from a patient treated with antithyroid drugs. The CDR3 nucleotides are TGTGCCAGCAGTGAAGCGAGCGGGGGGGGGGCCGATACGCAGTATTTT. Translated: CASSEASGGGADTQYF.